A selection of T cell receptor beta chains follows, all from one sample in a study of cytomegalovirus exposure and HLA in healthy donors. Generated by immunoSEQ multiplex PCR, the TCRdb table keeps only in-frame clones and is missing some. In the table there are about 110,000 clones, 74% of which are singletons. Sequenced material: PBMCs. These receptors were obtained from a man aged 50 or older in good health and CMV-seropositive. CDR3s include the opening cysteine and the closing phenylalanine or tryptophan. The D gene is left open where the match is weak. Where a row states a size, it is once, few, many or the class of an expanded clone; other rows omit it.

V	D	size	J	DNA	CDR3
TRBV7-9	TRBD1	once	TRBJ2-7	TGTGCCAGCAGTCGGGACAGCTCCTACGAGCAGTACTTC	CASSRDSSYEQYF
TRBV30	TRBD1	-	TRBJ1-6	TGTGCCTGGAGTGTAAGGGGGGACAGGGGGCGATCACCCCTCCACTTT	CAWSVRGDRGRSPLHF
TRBV7-7	TRBD2	-	TRBJ2-1	TGTGCCAGCAGCTTGGGGGGGGATGACAATGAGCAGTTCTTC	CASSLGGDDNEQFF
TRBV5-1	TRBD1	-	TRBJ2-5	TGCGCCAGCAGCCCGCCCCGAACAGGGGCGTCTGAAGAGACCCAGTACTTC	CASSPPRTGASEETQYF
TRBV2	TRBD1	-	TRBJ2-1	TGTGCCACCAGACAGGGAAGGGCAGATGAGCAGTTCTTC	CATRQGRADEQFF
TRBV11-3	-	-	TRBJ2-2	TGTGCCAGCAGCCATTTCTACCCGGGGGCGAACACCGGGGAGCTGTTTTTT	CASSHFYPGANTGELFF
TRBV5-1	TRBD1	-	TRBJ1-2	TGCGCCAGCAGCTCTACAGGGGGGGGAAACTATGGCTACACCTTC	CASSSTGGGNYGYTF
TRBV7-2	-	once	TRBJ1-6	TGTGCCAGCAGCTTAGCTAGGGGTTCACCCCTCCACTTT	CASSLARGSPLHF
TRBV6-1	-	-	TRBJ2-3	TGTGCCAGCAGTGCCGACTGGGGTGGAGGGGCGAACACAGATACGCAGTATTTT	CASSADWGGGANTDTQYF
TRBV27	TRBD1	few	TRBJ1-2	TGTGCCAGCAGTTCCTCGCAGGGGGTTGGGAATGGCTACACCTTC	CASSSSQGVGNGYTF
TRBV5-1	-	-	TRBJ2-7	TGCGCCAGCAGCTTGGAAGGGAGAGAGCAGTACTTC	CASSLEGREQYF
TRBV11-1	-	-	TRBJ2-2	TGTGCCAGCAGCTTATCAGCGAGGAACACCGGGGAGCTGTTTTTT	CASSLSARNTGELFF
TRBV29-1	-	-	TRBJ2-3	TGCAGCGTTGACCATTCCCTCCACGGGTCAAGACGCACAGATACGCAGTATTTT	CSVDHSLHGSRRTDTQYF
TRBV4-2	-	-	TRBJ1-6	TGTGCCAGCGCTTTACACCGCTATAATTCACCCCTCCACTTT	CASALHRYNSPLHF
TRBV18	-	few	TRBJ2-1	TGTGCCAGCTCCCCTAAGAGTAGTCGAAATGAGCAGTTCTTC	CASSPKSSRNEQFF
TRBV5-6	TRBD2	-	TRBJ2-7	TGTGCCAGCAGCTTGGTGGGTACTAGCGGCTGGGCTCCTTACGAGCAGTACTTC	CASSLVGTSGWAPYEQYF
TRBV21-1	-	-	TRBJ1-5	TGTGCCAGCAGCAAATCTGCAGGGGGCGCGGGGAATCAGCCCCAGCATTTT	CASSKSAGGAGNQPQHF
TRBV5-6	-	-	TRBJ1-1	TGTGCCATCTACGCGGAGACTGAAGCTTTCTTT	CAIYAETEAFF
TRBV5-1	-	once	TRBJ2-3	TGCGCCAGCAGCTTACTAGCAGATACGCAGTATTTT	CASSLLADTQYF
TRBV5-1	TRBD2	-	TRBJ2-2	TGCGCCAGCAGCTGGGGGGGGAACACCGGGGAGCTGTTTTTT	CASSWGGNTGELFF
TRBV14	TRBD2	once	TRBJ2-1	TGTGCCAGCAGCCAAGGTTGGACTAGCGGTAATGAGCAGTTCTTC	CASSQGWTSGNEQFF
TRBV5-1	-	-	TRBJ2-2	TGCGCCAGCAGAGCGGCTTTTCCCGGGGAGCTGTTTTTT	CASRAAFPGELFF
TRBV19	TRBD2	-	TRBJ2-2	TGTGCCAGTAGCCTTAGCGGGGGGGCATCTGGGGAGCTGTTTTTT	CASSLSGGASGELFF
TRBV6-1	-	few	TRBJ1-1	TGTGCCAGCAGTGCCCGACAGTACACTGAAGCTTTCTTT	CASSARQYTEAFF
TRBV5-1	-	-	TRBJ2-5	TGCGCCAGCAGCCAGGGGACCACCCAAGAGACCCAGTACTTC	CASSQGTTQETQYF
TRBV6-5	-	few	TRBJ2-6	TGTGCCAGCAGTTACTCGCGCTCTGGGGCCAACGTCCTGACTTTC	CASSYSRSGANVLTF
TRBV2	-	-	TRBJ2-7	TGTGCCAGAGGGGGGAGGGCGCCGGCTATCTACGAGCAGTACTTC	CARGGRAPAIYEQYF
TRBV9	TRBD2	few	TRBJ2-3	TGTGCCAGCAGCGTAGGGGGGGGGATAGATACGCAGTATTTT	CASSVGGGIDTQYF
TRBV5-1	-	-	TRBJ1-2	TGCGCCAGCAGCTTGGCCGGTAGCTATGGCTACACCTTC	CASSLAGSYGYTF
TRBV5-1	-	-	TRBJ1-2	TGCGCCAGCAGCTTGGATGAGTCTAACTATGGCTACACCTTC	CASSLDESNYGYTF
TRBV4-1	TRBD2	-	TRBJ2-4	TGCGCCAGCAGCCCCGGACTAGCGGGGGGACTAGCCAAAAACATTCAGTACTTC	CASSPGLAGGLAKNIQYF
TRBV10-3	TRBD2	once	TRBJ2-3	TGTGCCACCTCGAGCGGGAGGGCCATAGATACGCAGTATTTT	CATSSGRAIDTQYF
TRBV19	TRBD1	-	TRBJ1-1	TGTGCCACTTCCGGGACAGGTAACACTGAAGCTTTCTTT	CATSGTGNTEAFF
TRBV7-8	-	-	TRBJ1-1	TGTGCCAGCAGCCCGGGGACTGCGGGCACCACTGAAGCTTTCTTT	CASSPGTAGTTEAFF
TRBV7-2	TRBD1	-	TRBJ2-7	TGTGCCAGCAGCTTAGTGGCAGGGGGACCTCTCTCCTACGAGCAGTACTTC	CASSLVAGGPLSYEQYF
TRBV2	-	once	TRBJ2-1	TGTGCCAGCAGTGAACCGGGTCTGCTAGTACAGGGGCAGTTCTTC	CASSEPGLLVQGQFF
TRBV5-1	TRBD2	-	TRBJ2-1	TGCGCCAGCATCAAAGCGGGGGGAGCCTACAATGAGCAGTTCTTC	CASIKAGGAYNEQFF
TRBV19	-	-	TRBJ1-5	TGTGCCAGTAGTATAGTTGGGGGAGGAAGCAATCAGCCCCAGCATTTT	CASSIVGGGSNQPQHF
TRBV7-2	TRBD2	once	TRBJ2-1	TGTGCCAGCAGCTTAGCGGGGGGTAGCGGGACTCCCTCAGTCTTC	CASSLAGGSGTPSVF
TRBV4-2	TRBD2	-	TRBJ2-7	TGTGCCAGCAGCCAAGAATGGGCGGGGGGGGGCGAGCAGTACTTC	CASSQEWAGGGEQYF
TRBV7-9	TRBD2	-	TRBJ2-3	TGTGCCAGCAGCCCAAGACTAGCGCCAGATACGCAGTATTTT	CASSPRLAPDTQYF
TRBV6-6	TRBD1	-	TRBJ2-7	TGTGCCAGCAGTCTGGCGACAGGGGGCGCGTACGAGCAGTACTTC	CASSLATGGAYEQYF
TRBV5-1	-	-	TRBJ2-7	TGCGCCAGCAGCTCCCCTAGGGCGGGGCCCCCCTACGAGCAGTACTTC	CASSSPRAGPPYEQYF
TRBV11-2	TRBD1	-	TRBJ2-7	TGTGCCAGCAGCCCCTGGGACAGGGGATCCGAGCAGTACTTC	CASSPWDRGSEQYF
TRBV5-1	TRBD1	few	TRBJ2-7	TGCGCCAGCAGCCCATCGGACAGGGGCTCCTACGAGCAGTACTTC	CASSPSDRGSYEQYF
TRBV27	TRBD2	-	TRBJ2-1	TGTGCCAGCAGTCGTGCGGGAGGAGGGGGTGAGCAGTTCTTC	CASSRAGGGGEQFF
TRBV18	-	-	TRBJ2-1	TGTGCCAGCTCATCAGGGGACGGGGCTCTCAATGAGCAGTTCTTC	CASSSGDGALNEQFF
TRBV5-4	TRBD1	-	TRBJ2-5	TGTGCCAGCAGCCCTCGACAGGGGGCGGGTGAGACCCAGTACTTC	CASSPRQGAGETQYF
TRBV2	-	-	TRBJ2-7	TGTGCCAGCAGCTCAGGGTTGGGGGAGCAGTACTTC	CASSSGLGEQYF
TRBV7-3	TRBD2	-	TRBJ2-1	TGTGCCAGCAGCTCGGGACTAGCGGGGGCCTACAATGAGCAGTTCTTC	CASSSGLAGAYNEQFF
TRBV6-6	TRBD2	-	TRBJ2-3	TGTGCCAGCAGCCCCGGGACTAGCGGGTATACGCAGTATTTT	CASSPGTSGYTQYF
TRBV5-1	TRBD1	-	TRBJ1-5	TGCGCCAGCAGCCTCACAGGGGAAGGCAATCAGCCCCAGCATTTT	CASSLTGEGNQPQHF
TRBV5-1	-	-	TRBJ2-3	TGCGCCAGCAGCGACGGGACTAGCACAGATACGCAGTATTTT	CASSDGTSTDTQYF
TRBV10-1	-	-	TRBJ2-7	TGCGCCAGCAGTGAGGTGGCAGGAAGGGAGCAGTACTTC	CASSEVAGREQYF
TRBV30	-	-	TRBJ2-5	TGTGCCTGGAGTGTAGAACTCGAAGAGACCCAGTACTTC	CAWSVELEETQYF
TRBV18	-	-	TRBJ2-5	TGTGCCAGCTCCTCAGTAAGACAAGAGACCCAGTACTTC	CASSSVRQETQYF